This TCR beta chain is from a study of Graves' ophthalmopathy and Graves' hyperthyroidism. For the study at large: Peripheral blood sampling occurred at initial diagnosis, before any treatment.

TCR beta CDR3 regions were amplified from RNA transcripts. First-round RT-PCR employed HTBI primers, with a second-round multiplex PCR after it. TCRdb redid the calling of the multiplex PCR reads with MiXCR, one entry per CDR3 protein. The table lists around 600,000 distinct CDR3 sequences, about two fifths of them singletons. General study results and limits: Ophthalmopathy progression was predicted with approximately 68% sensitivity and roughly 79% specificity.

V was clipped by 2 bases and J by 4 bases, with 16 bases between them. The CDR3 covers 17 residues. Germline loops: CDR1 KGHDR, CDR2 SFDVKD. There are many counts of this clonotype. Its antigen is as yet unknown. This chain uses TRBV24-1 with TRBJ2-2; either TRBD1 or TRBD2 may supply D (5 bases each). This sequence was found in an adult man with Graves' ophthalmopathy. The sample comprised peripheral blood. Here the CDR3 reads CATSDSGRTATTGELFF. In DNA form, the CDR3 reads TGTGCCACCAGTGATTCGGGACGAACAGCCACCACCGGGGAGCTGTTTTTT.